The source of this T cell receptor (beta chain) is a study of blood T cell repertoires in COVID-19. Study information: Sources were T cells, B-cell-depleted T cells, or PBMCs; the material itself was cDNA or gDNA.

In the original processing: Reference gene primer amplification yielded estimated nucleated cell counts. Assay used: immunoSEQ multiplex PCR; TCRdb lists only in-frame clones, some missing. V and J calls and clone size come straight from that table; D and trimming were deduced from the DNA. The table records 30,000 to 35,000 clones, roughly 85% of them present only once. The germline gives CDR1 MNHEY, CDR2 SVGAGI. This CDR3 has 16 amino acids. The V segment lost 0 bases and the J segment 0 bases; nucleotides outside the gene matches: 4. This rearrangement joins TRBV6-5 to TRBJ1-1; 7 bases are shared with TRBD1. The TCR was taken from a human donor with acute or convalescent COVID-19. The donor label of this sample is uncertain. Sequenced sample: peripheral blood. The CDR3, as DNA: TGTGCCAGCAGTTACTCATGGGACAGACTGAACACTGAAGCTTTCTTT. Its translation: CASSYSWDRLNTEAFF.